The TCR beta chain described here comes from a study of beta chain features in type 1 diabetes (dated by TCRdb to 2017 to 2018). Context from the whole study: Mean age, gender distribution, total cell number and subset yield did not differ between patients and healthy donors. Whereas all 30 or so donors provided naive and central memory subsets, regulatory and stem cell-like memory subsets were isolated from just 8 patients and about 8 healthy donors. In the study, TCRB repertoires of sorted circulating CD4+ T cell subsets from recently diagnosed type 1 diabetes patients were compared with those of matched healthy donors. Across all samples, almost 110 million sorted cells were examined, and cell number per subset correlated strongly with RNA yield.

For CDR1 and CDR2, the germline V gene lists SGHRS and YFSETQ. Taken from cysteine to phenylalanine, the CDR3 has 14 residues. The entry retains the CDR3 DNA only, 42 bases that are in frame from base 1. The germline V end is reduced by 5 bases and the J end by 4 bases; junction bases left unmatched: 7. Findings and caveats that apply to the study as a whole: The naive, central memory and regulatory TCRB repertoires appeared to resemble one another more closely among patients than among healthy donors. Patients with type 1 diabetes made fewer insertions and deleted more nucleotides at VDJ recombination sites, implying thymic rearrangement abnormalities. Because cDNA was sequenced instead of genomic DNA, activated cells with high expression could be over-represented, although the groups did not differ in activation or CD3 levels. Shorter templates might have been favored by PCR, but patient and control samples were amplified and corrected together, so both groups would have been affected equally by any skew. Type 1 diabetes patients showed a moderate but significant shortening of TCRB CDR3 length in all four CD4+ subsets. Only small numbers of individuals were included in the HLA sub-analyses, which left unresolved whether HLA type had any influence on TCRB rearrangement.

From each donor, a single peripheral blood sample of around 120 mL on average was drawn into heparinised tubes. A BD FACSAria II and a panel including CD45RO, CCR7, CD25, CD127, CD95 and CD27 were used to sort naive, central memory, regulatory and stem cell-like memory CD4+ T cells. All sorted populations exceeded 95% purity. PBMCs were isolated immediately by Lymphoprep density gradient centrifugation and stained directly without culture. To minimize batch effects, samples were stained and sorted in pairs, one healthy donor with one patient per experiment. The entire isolated RNA was reverse transcribed using the High Capacity cDNA Reverse Transcription Kit, and thus expressed TCRB transcripts were sequenced. Deep immunoSEQ sequencing was performed on naive, central memory and regulatory T cell samples, with an average of about 3.6 million total reads per sample. Sorted cells were lysed in RLT buffer and RNA was extracted with DNase-treated RNeasy Micro or Mini kits, depending on cell number. To prevent cross-contamination, every cell subset was processed on its own, while patient and healthy donor samples were processed together. The immunoSEQ multiplex PCR was used to amplify TCRB sequences from cDNA, yielding 87-bp fragments that span the CDR3 region. Amplicons were sequenced on the Illumina HiSeq platform. Regarding the original processing steps: PCR bias was computationally corrected using synthetic template baselines, reads within Hamming distance 2 were collapsed, and singletons that could not be merged were discarded. Reads were aligned against IMGT to assign V, D and J genes, CDR3 length and insertions or deletions at six rearrangement sites. Within each subset, clonotype counts were normalized to sorted cell number, after which true diversity and Gini coefficients were computed with the tcR R package. Repertoire sharing was quantified using the overlap coefficient calculated on TCRB nucleotide sequences. Out-of-frame TCRB sequences from naive cells were analyzed as a proxy for the pre-selection repertoire. What TCRdb holds here is the immuneACCESS table cut down to in-frame rearrangements. Part of the clones is not present; checked against another copy, under half of the missing clones reflect an unresolved V gene, and the others are unexplained. That table supplies the V and J calls and clone size; D and trimming were determined from the DNA. The table for this sample lists approximately 260,000 clones; just over 20% of them were counted only once. The top ten constitute 0.025% to 0.035% of the sample.

Comment on this clone: It lacks a known antigen. No base quality information exists; no much larger clone differs at one position.

This TCR derives from a woman in her thirties or forties with type 1 diabetes. Sequencing input: naive CD4+ T cells from blood. The cell subset or site label, read with the paper, signifies: true naive CD4+ T cells. The V gene is TRBV5-1 and the J gene is TRBJ2-3; 7 bases in between match TRBD1. This receptor carries the CDR3 CASSSRQGPDTQYF. Read as DNA, the sequence is TGCGCCAGCAGTTCCAGACAGGGCCCAGATACGCAGTATTTT.